This T cell receptor beta chain was captured by sequencing in a study of Ad26.COV2.S vaccination and SARS-CoV-2 variants. Overall study findings and caveats: Substantial breadth was reported for post-vaccination spike-specific CD8+ and CD4+ T cells.

V was cut by 6 bases and J by 5 bases, with 23 bases left in between. Germline CDR1 reads SGHVT; CDR2 reads SQSDAQ. The CDR3 loop spans 17 amino acids. A word on this clone: Its target is not known.

Treatment defined: some 20 received Ad26.COV2.S at low or high dose, single or two shots; 5 received placebo; per-sample allocation not given. Each sample was drawn 63 days after the first injection (of vaccine or placebo). Method: immunoSEQ multiplex PCR; TCRdb's copy keeps in-frame clones and lacks some. The table includes about 390,000 clones, around 93% detected once. The chain joins TRBV7-4 to TRBJ1-5; D is possibly TRBD1 (5 bases). The specimen comprised peripheral blood, sampled in a trial of Ad26.COV2.S vaccine versus placebo. The source is a person aged 18 to 65 who received the Ad26.COV2.S COVID-19 vaccine or a placebo. The CDR3 nucleotides read TGTGCCAGCAGACATGACAGTCCCTTCCCACCCTATCAGCCCCAGCATTTT. It is translated as CASRHDSPFPPYQPQHF.